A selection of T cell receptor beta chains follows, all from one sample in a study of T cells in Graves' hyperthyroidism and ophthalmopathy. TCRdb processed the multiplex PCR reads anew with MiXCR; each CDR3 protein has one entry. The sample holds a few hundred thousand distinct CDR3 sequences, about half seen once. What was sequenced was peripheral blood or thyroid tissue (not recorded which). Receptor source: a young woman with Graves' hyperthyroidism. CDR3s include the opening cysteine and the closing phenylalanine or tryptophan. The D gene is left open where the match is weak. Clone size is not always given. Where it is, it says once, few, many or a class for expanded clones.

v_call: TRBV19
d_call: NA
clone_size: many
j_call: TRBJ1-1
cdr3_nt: TGTGCCAGTAGTATCCAGTGGGACACTGAAGCTTTCTTT
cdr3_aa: CASSIQWDTEAFF

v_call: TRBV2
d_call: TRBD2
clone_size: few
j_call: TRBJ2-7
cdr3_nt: TGTGCCAGCAGCCCGGAACCGAGGACTAGCGTCTACGAGCAGTACTTC
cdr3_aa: CASSPEPRTSVYEQYF

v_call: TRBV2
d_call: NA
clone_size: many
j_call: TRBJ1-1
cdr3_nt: TGTGCCAGCAGGAGGGACATCCCCACTGAAGCTTTCTTT
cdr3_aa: CASRRDIPTEAFF

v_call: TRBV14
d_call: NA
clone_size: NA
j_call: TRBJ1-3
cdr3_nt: TGTGCCAGCAGTCCGACAGTGGGAAACACCATATATTTT
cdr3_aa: CASSPTVGNTIYF

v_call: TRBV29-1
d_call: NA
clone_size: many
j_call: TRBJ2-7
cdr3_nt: TGCAGCGTTGTCCAAGGGGATCCCTACGAGCAGTACTTC
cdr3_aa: CSVVQGDPYEQYF

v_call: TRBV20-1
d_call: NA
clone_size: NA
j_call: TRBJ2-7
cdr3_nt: TGCAGTGCTTACAGGATCTCAAGGAACCACTACGAGCAGTACTTC
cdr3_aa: CSAYRISRNHYEQYF

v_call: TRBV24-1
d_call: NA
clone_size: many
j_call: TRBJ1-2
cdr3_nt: TGTGCCACCAAGGCGGAGATCTATGGCTACACCTTC
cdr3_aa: CATKAEIYGYTF

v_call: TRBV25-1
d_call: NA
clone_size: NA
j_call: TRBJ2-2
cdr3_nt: TGTGCCAGCCGACAATCAGGGGACGGAGGAGCCGGGGAGCTGTTTTTT
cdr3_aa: CASRQSGDGGAGELFF

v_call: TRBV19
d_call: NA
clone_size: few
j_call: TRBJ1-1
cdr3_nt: TGTGCCAGTACTTTCTCGAACACTGAAGCTTTCTTT
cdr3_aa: CASTFSNTEAFF

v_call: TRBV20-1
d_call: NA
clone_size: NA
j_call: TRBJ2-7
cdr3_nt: TGCAGTGCTAGAGTCAGTTCTACCTACGAGCAGTACTTC
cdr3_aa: CSARVSSTYEQYF

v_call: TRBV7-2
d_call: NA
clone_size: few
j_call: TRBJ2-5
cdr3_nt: TGTGCCAGCAGCCAGTTTGAATCTAAGACCCAGTACTTC
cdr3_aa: CASSQFESKTQYF

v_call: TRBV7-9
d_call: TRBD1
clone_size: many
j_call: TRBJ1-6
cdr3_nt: TGTGCCACCGGGACAGGGGATTCACCCCTCCACTTT
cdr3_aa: CATGTGDSPLHF

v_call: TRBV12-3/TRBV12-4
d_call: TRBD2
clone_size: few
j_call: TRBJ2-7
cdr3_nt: TGTGCCAGCAGCTTTAGCGGGGCCTACGAGCAGTACTTC
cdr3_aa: CASSFSGAYEQYF

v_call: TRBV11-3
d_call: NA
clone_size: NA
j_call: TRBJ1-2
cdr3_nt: TGTGCCAGCAGCTTTTTAGGGGTCACCTATGGCTACACCTTC
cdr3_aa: CASSFLGVTYGYTF

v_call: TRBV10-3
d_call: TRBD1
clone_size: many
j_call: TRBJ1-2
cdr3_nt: TGTGCCATCAGCCGGACAGGGGGCTATGGCTACACCTTC
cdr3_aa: CAISRTGGYGYTF

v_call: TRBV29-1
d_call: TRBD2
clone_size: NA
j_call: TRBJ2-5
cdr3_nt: TGCAGCGTTGCCGGGACTAGCGGGGTCCAAGAGACCCAGTACTTC
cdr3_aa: CSVAGTSGVQETQYF

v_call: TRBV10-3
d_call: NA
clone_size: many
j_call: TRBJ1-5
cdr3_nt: TGTGCCATCAGCCAGAAGGGGAGCAATCAGCCCCAGCATTTT
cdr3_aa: CAISQKGSNQPQHF

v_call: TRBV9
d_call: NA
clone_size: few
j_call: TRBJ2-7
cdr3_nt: TGTGCCAGCAGCTACCTTGAAAATAGCGAGCAGTACTTC
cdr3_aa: CASSYLENSEQYF

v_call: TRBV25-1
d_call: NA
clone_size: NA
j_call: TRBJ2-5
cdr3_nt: TGTGCCAGCAGTGAAGTAGGGGGAGGGCCAGAGACCCAGTACTTC
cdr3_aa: CASSEVGGGPETQYF

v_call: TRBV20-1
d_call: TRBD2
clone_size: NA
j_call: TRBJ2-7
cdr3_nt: TGCAGTGCTAGTACGAGCGGGAACAAGCAGTACTTC
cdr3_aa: CSASTSGNKQYF

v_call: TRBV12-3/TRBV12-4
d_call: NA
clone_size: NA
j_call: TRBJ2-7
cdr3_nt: TGTGCCAGCAGTCAGACGGGCCCGGTGGGGCTGTACTTC
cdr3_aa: CASSQTGPVGLYF

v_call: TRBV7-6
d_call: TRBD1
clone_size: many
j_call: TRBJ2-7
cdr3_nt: TGTGCCAGCAGCCCAGGGACAGGGAGAGGGTACGAGCAGTACTTC
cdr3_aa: CASSPGTGRGYEQYF

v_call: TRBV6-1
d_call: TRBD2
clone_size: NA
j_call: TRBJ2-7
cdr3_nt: TGTGCCAGCAGCCAAAAACTAGCGGGAGTGTTCGAGCAGTACTTC
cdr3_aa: CASSQKLAGVFEQYF

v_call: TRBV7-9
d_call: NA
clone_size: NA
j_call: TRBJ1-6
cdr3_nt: TGTGCCAGCAGGTTACAAAAAGCGAATTCACCCCTCCACTTT
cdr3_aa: CASRLQKANSPLHF

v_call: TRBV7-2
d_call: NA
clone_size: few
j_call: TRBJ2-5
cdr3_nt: TGTGCCAGCAGCTCTAGGGGCGAAGGCTCAGGGACCCAGTACTTC
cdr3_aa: CASSSRGEGSGTQYF

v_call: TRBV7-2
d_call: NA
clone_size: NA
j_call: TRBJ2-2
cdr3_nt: TGTGCCAGCAGCCGGCCCATAGGGGCCGGGGAGCTGTTTTTT
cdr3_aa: CASSRPIGAGELFF

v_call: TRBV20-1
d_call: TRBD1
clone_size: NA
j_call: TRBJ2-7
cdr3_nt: TGCAGTGCTCTAACTTACAGGGGGGAAACTGACGAGCAGTACTTC
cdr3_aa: CSALTYRGETDEQYF

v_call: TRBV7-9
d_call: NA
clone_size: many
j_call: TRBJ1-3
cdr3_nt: TGTGCCAGCAGCTTCCTCGACGGTGGAGGAAACACCATATATTTT
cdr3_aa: CASSFLDGGGNTIYF

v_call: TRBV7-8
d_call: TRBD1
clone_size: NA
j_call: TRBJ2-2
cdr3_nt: TGTGCCAGCAGCTCCCGACAGGGGACCGGGGAGCTGTTTTTT
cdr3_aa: CASSSRQGTGELFF

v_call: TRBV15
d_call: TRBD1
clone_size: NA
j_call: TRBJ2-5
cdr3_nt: TGTGCCACCAGCATTACCAGGGGGCGCAATCAGCCCCAGTACTTC
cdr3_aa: CATSITRGRNQPQYF

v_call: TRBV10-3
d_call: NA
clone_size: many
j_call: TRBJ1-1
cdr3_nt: TGTGCCATCAGAAGAGCGGAGAACACTGAAGCTTTCTTT
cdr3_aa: CAIRRAENTEAFF

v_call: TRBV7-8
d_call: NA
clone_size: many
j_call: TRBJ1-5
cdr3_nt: TGTGCCAGCAGCTTCGAGGGCAATCAGCCCCAGCATTTT
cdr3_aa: CASSFEGNQPQHF

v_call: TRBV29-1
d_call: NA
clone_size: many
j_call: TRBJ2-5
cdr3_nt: TGCAGCGTTGAGGGAGACAACTACCAAGAGACCCAGTACTTC
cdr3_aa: CSVEGDNYQETQYF

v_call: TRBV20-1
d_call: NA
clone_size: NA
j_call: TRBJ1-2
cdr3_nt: TGCAGTGCTAGAGATCCGAGGGGGAAGGACTATGGCTACACCTTC
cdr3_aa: CSARDPRGKDYGYTF

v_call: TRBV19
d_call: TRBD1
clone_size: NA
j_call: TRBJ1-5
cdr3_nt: TGTGCCAGCAGTACCCGCACAGGGGAGGGCCAGCCCCAGCATTTT
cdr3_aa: CASSTRTGEGQPQHF

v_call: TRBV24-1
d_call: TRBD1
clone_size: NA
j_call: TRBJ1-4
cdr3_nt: TGTGCCACCGGAACCCAGGGACAGCTTCAAAAACTGTTTTTT
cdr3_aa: CATGTQGQLQKLFF

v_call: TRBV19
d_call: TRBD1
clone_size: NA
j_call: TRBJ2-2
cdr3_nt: TGTGCCAGTAGTATTCGGGACAGAACCGGGGAGCTGTTTTTT
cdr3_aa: CASSIRDRTGELFF

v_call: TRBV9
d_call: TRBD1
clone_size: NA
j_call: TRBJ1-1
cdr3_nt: TGTGCCAGCAGCGCTCTCCCCGGACAGGGAATCACTGAAGCTTTCTTT
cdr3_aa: CASSALPGQGITEAFF

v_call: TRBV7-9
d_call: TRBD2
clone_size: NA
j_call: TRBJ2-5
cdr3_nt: TGTGCCAGCAGCCCCGGGACTAGCATGCAAGAGACCCAGTACTTC
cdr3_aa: CASSPGTSMQETQYF

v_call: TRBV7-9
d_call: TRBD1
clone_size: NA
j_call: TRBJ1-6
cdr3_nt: TGTGCCAGCAGCTGGCAGGGGGCGGAAAATTCACCCCTCCACTTT
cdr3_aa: CASSWQGAENSPLHF

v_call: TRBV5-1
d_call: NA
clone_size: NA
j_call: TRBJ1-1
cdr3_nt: TGCGCCAGCAGAGGAGGGGACCTGAACACTGAAGCTTTCTTT
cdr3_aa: CASRGGDLNTEAFF

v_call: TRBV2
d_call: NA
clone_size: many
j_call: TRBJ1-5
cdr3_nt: TGTGCCAGCAGTGAACCGCCCTACGGGGATCAGCCCCAGCATTTT
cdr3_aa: CASSEPPYGDQPQHF

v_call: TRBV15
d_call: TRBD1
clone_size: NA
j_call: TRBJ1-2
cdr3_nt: TGTGCCACCAGCAGAGATGGTCTCAGGGGGCGGCTTAACACCTTC
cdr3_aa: CATSRDGLRGRLNTF

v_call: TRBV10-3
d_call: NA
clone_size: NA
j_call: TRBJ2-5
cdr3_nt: TGTGCCATCAGTGAGGCGGGCGGCCAAGAGACCCAGTACTTC
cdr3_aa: CAISEAGGQETQYF

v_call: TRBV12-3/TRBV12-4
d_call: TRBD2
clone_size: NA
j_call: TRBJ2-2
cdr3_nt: TGTGCCAGCAGTTCCCGACTAGCGGGAAGGACCGGGGAGCTGTTTTTT
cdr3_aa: CASSSRLAGRTGELFF

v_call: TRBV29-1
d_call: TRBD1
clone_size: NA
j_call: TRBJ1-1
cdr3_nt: TGCAGCAGTTCGACAGGGAGCACTGAAGCTTTCTTT
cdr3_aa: CSSSTGSTEAFF

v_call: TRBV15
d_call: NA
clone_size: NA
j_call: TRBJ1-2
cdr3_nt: TGTGCCACCAGCACGTCAGGGGCGCGGGGGTTTTATGGCTACACCTTC
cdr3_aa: CATSTSGARGFYGYTF

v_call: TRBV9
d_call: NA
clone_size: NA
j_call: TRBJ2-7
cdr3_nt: TGTGCCAGCTCACCTTCGGACGGCTACGAGCAGTACTTC
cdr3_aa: CASSPSDGYEQYF

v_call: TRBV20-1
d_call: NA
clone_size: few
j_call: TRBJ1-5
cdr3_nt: TGCAGTGCTCAAGCGGGGGTGCAGCAGCCCCAGCATTTT
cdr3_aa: CSAQAGVQQPQHF

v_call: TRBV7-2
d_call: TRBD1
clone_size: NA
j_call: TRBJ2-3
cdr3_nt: TGTGCCAGCAGCTACGGACAGGGGTTGGATACGCAGTATTTT
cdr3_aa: CASSYGQGLDTQYF

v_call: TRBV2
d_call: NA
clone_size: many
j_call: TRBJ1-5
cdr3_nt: TGTGCCAGCAGTGAAAGGCGGCGCAATCAGCCCCAGCATTTT
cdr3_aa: CASSERRRNQPQHF

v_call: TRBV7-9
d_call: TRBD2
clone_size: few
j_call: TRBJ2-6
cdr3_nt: TGTGCCAGCAGCTGGGGAGGGACTCTCTCTGGGGCCAACGTCCTGACTTTC
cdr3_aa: CASSWGGTLSGANVLTF

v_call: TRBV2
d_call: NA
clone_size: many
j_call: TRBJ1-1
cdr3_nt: TGTGCCAGCAATGCAGGCGACACTGAAGCTTTCTTT
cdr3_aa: CASNAGDTEAFF

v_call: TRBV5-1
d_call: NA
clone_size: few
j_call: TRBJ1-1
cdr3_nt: TGCGCCAGCATGGGGGAGACTGAAGCTTTCTTT
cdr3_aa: CASMGETEAFF

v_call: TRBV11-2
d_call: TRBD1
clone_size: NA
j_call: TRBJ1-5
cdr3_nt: TGTGCCAGCAGCTTCAAGACAGGGGGAAACGATCAGCCCCAGCATTTT
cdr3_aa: CASSFKTGGNDQPQHF

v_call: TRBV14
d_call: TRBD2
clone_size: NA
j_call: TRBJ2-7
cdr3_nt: TGTGCCAGCAGCCAAGCGGGACTAGCGGGAGGGCACGAGCAGTACTTC
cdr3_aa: CASSQAGLAGGHEQYF

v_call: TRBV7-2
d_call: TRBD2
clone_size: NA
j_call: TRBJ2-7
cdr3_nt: TGTGCCAGCAGCTGGGAGCTAGCGGGAGTGGACGAGCAGTACTTC
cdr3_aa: CASSWELAGVDEQYF